Below are 5 T cell receptor beta chains sequenced from a single sample in a study of T cells expressing NK-cell markers. TCRdb re-called the 5' RACE reads; one entry per CDR3 protein, DNA not given. Across 500,000 or so distinct CDR3 sequences, the top ten clones capture approximately 4% of the sample. The specimen sequenced was blood T cells: a sorted CD56 or NKG2C T cell subset, CD4+ or CD8+ T cells, or bulk PBMC T cells (not recorded which). These receptors were taken from a man aged 18 to 29 in good health.

The rearrangement uses TRBV4-1 and TRBJ1-1. Germline CDR1 and CDR2: MGHRA and YSYEKL. This CDR3 is built from 15 residues. The CDR3: CASSQVSGLGTEAFF.

The J gene is TRBJ1-4, the V gene TRBV6-5; TCRdb's D call, TRBD1, is unchecked because there is no DNA. Germline loops: CDR1 MNHEY, CDR2 SVGAGI. This CDR3 has 15 amino acids. This chain's CDR3 is CASSYSGQGNEKLFF.

V and J are TRBV12-3 or TRBV12-4 and TRBJ1-1. The CDR3 spans 15 residues. The CDR3 sequence: CASSPGRPSGTEAFF.

The V and J genes are TRBV3-1 and TRBJ1-2. CDR1 is LGHDT and CDR2 is YNNKEL in the germline V gene (reference sequence). CDR3 length equals 14 residues. The CDR3 loop is CASSQDLGGYGYTF. The variable domain in full, with the rest retrieved from reference TRBV3-1 and TRBJ1-2, is DTAVSQTPKYLVTQMGNDKSIKCEQNLGHDTMYWYKQDSKKFLKIMFSYNNKELIINETVPNRFSPKSPDKAHLNLHINSLELGDSAVYFCASSQDLGGYGYTFGSGTRLTVV.

The chain carries TRBV3-1 and TRBJ2-1; TCRdb calls TRBD1, which cannot be checked without DNA. This CDR3 spans 16 amino acids. Germline CDR1 reads LGHDT; CDR2 reads YNNKEL (reference sequence). CDR3 region: CASSQGGKDRFVEQFF.